The 24 T cell receptor beta chains below come from one sample, sequenced in a study of neurological immune-mediated disorders. TCRdb itself ran the 5' RACE reads through MiXCR, one entry per CDR3 protein. The sample yields under 70,000 distinct CDR3 sequences, 3% to 4% seen once. The material sequenced was PBMCs. The receptors were sampled from a woman aged 55-70 years with multiple sclerosis.

The rearrangement uses TRBV7-8 and TRBJ1-1; tentative D call: TRBD1 (5 bases). The germline V and J ends were trimmed by 3 bases and 7 bases, with 18 bases remaining between them. CDR1 SGHVS and CDR2 FQNEAQ come from the germline V gene. This CDR3 spans 15 amino acids. CDR3 sequence reads: CASSFRRGGTHEAFF. The CDR3 coding sequence is TGTGCCAGCAGCTTCCGTCGGGGCGGAACCCATGAAGCTTTCTTT.

This clonotype appeared many times. The chain has TRBV4-2 and TRBJ2-3; D is ambiguous. V lost 4 bases to trimming and J lost 6 bases, with 14 bases between them. The CDR3 has 14 amino acids. Germline assignment: CDR1 LGHNA and CDR2 YNFKEQ. Here the CDR3 DNA reads TGTGCCAGCAGCCTTCCGGACCACCGGGATACGCAGTATTTT. This codes for CASSLPDHRDTQYF.

This clonotype was seen at least ten times. The chain recombines TRBV10-3 with TRBJ1-5, with D unclear. V lost 6 bases and J 0 bases, leaving 3 bases between the germline ends. Germline-derived CDR1 and CDR2 are ENHRY and SYGVKD. This CDR3 is 12 amino acids long. CDR3 in amino acids: CAISHSNQPQHF. CDR3 in DNA: TGTGCCATCAGCCATAGCAATCAGCCCCAGCATTTT.

This clonotype has a count of ten or more. The chain recombines TRBV24-1 with TRBJ2-3; D may be TRBD1 (6 bases). Germline-derived CDR1 and CDR2 are KGHDR and SFDVKD. Trimming stripped 3 bases from V and 4 bases from J, with 19 bases between. The CDR3 loop spans 17 amino acids. The chain's CDR3 is CATSDVRDTRAADTQYF. CDR3 nucleotides: TGTGCCACCAGTGATGTCCGGGACACTCGAGCGGCAGATACGCAGTATTTT.

Ten or more counts support this clonotype. The rearrangement links TRBV20-1 to TRBJ2-3; unclear D gene. V gave up 6 bases and J gave up 2 bases, with 9 bases separating them. CDR1 DFQATT and CDR2 SNEGSKA come from the germline V gene (reference sequence). CDR3 size: 12 residues. CDR3 nucleotide sequence: TGCAGTGCCCTCCACTACACAGATACGCAGTATTTT. It codes for CSALHYTDTQYF.

This clonotype was counted at least ten times. The CDR3 reads CSARDPRAPNTGELFF. As DNA, the CDR3 is TGCAGTGCTAGAGATCCTAGAGCTCCGAACACCGGGGAGCTGTTTTTT. The chain is built from TRBV20-1 and TRBJ2-2; D not certain. Germline V CDR1 and CDR2: DFQATT, SNEGSKA (reference sequence). The CDR3 totals 16 residues. V was trimmed by 0 bases and J by 0 bases, leaving 11 bases between them.

This clonotype was counted many times. This chain links TRBV5-5 with TRBJ2-7; D might be TRBD2 (7 bases). Trimming took off 5 bases at V and 7 bases at J, with 13 bases between the two ends. This CDR3 is 12 amino acids long. Per germline, CDR1 SGHKS and CDR2 YYEKEE (reference sequence). The CDR3 nucleotides read TGTGCCAGCAGTCGGGGGGCCTGGGAGCAGTACTTC. Amino acids: CASSRGAWEQYF.

This clonotype occurred many times. The chain uses TRBV29-1 and TRBJ2-3, with TRBD2 matching 8 bases. The length of the CDR3 is 14 residues. Losses at the gene ends were 0 bases for V and 4 bases for J; bases not matched to a gene: 3. Germline values: CDR1 SQVTM, CDR2 ANQGSEA. The CDR3 bases are TGCAGCGTTGAAGACGGGAGGGGGGCAGATACGCAGTATTTT. Translation gives CSVEDGRGADTQYF.

This clonotype was counted only a few times. The CDR3 region is CSASVSPGTGGFWYF. The CDR3 region has the DNA TGCAGTGCTAGTGTCTCTCCTGGGACAGGGGGGTTCTGGTACTTC. This chain joins TRBV20-1 and TRBJ2-5, with 11 bases that match TRBD1. This CDR3 comprises 15 residues. V shed 3 bases, J shed 13 bases, and the junction held 16 bases outside the gene matches. Germline values: CDR1 DFQATT, CDR2 SNEGSKA (reference sequence).

This clonotype was seen many times. The DNA for the CDR3 is TGCGCCAGCAGCGGGCGGTGGGGGAGCTACAATGAGCAGTTCTTC. Protein product: CASSGRWGSYNEQFF. V and J are TRBV5-1 and TRBJ2-1; either TRBD1 or TRBD2 may supply D (5 bases each). CDR1 is SGHRS, CDR2 YFSETQ, per germline. V dropped 4 bases and J dropped 3 bases, with 14 bases sitting between them. This CDR3 has 15 amino acids.

This chain connects TRBV19 to TRBJ2-1; the D is unclear. The V gene lost 5 bases and the J gene lost 4 bases, with 15 bases spanning the gap. There are 15 residues in the CDR3. Germline CDR1 and CDR2: LNHDA and SQIVND (reference sequence). As DNA, the CDR3 is TGTGCCAGTAGTCGTGAAGGGTATCCATACAATGAGCAGTTCTTC. Residues: CASSREGYPYNEQFF.

This clonotype has a count of ten or more. Written as DNA, the CDR3 is TGTGCCAGCAGCTTAGGGCCTGGGAACACTGAAGCTTTCTTT. Protein product: CASSLGPGNTEAFF. V gene TRBV7-9 combines with J gene TRBJ1-1; no definite D call. The CDR3 sequence is 14 residues long. The V gene lost 1 base and the J gene lost 1 base, with 7 bases spanning the gap. In germline, CDR1 is SEHNR, CDR2 FQNEAQ (reference sequence).

This clonotype was detected ten times or more. This sequence joins TRBV5-1 and TRBJ2-7; perhaps TRBD1 as D (6 bases). Germline CDR1 is SGHRS and CDR2 is YFSETQ. The CDR3 totals 16 residues. V was shortened by 4 bases and J by 6 bases, with 23 bases between the two germline ends. The CDR3 DNA follows: TGCGCCAGCAGCAATGGGCAGCTGGGGGCCGTACGCGAGCAGTACTTC. This codes for CASSNGQLGAVREQYF.

The V call is TRBV18, the J call TRBJ1-1, with a tentative D call TRBD1 (5 bases). Germline assignment: CDR1 KGHSH and CDR2 LQKENI. This CDR3 has 14 amino acids. V lost 3 bases, J lost 4 bases, and 12 bases lay in between. CDR3 in amino acids: CASSPQGGGTEAFF. CDR3 DNA sequence: TGTGCCAGCTCACCGCAGGGCGGAGGCACTGAAGCTTTCTTT.

V gene TRBV20-1 combines with J gene TRBJ2-2; tentatively, D is TRBD1 (6 bases). The germline V and J ends were trimmed by 5 bases and 6 bases, with 13 bases remaining between them. CDR3 size: 13 residues. Germline V CDR1 and CDR2: DFQATT, SNEGSKA (reference sequence). CDR3 coding DNA: TGCAGTGCTGTCAGGACAGCCGCCGGGGAGCTGTTTTTT. This gives the protein CSAVRTAAGELFF.

This clonotype has at least ten counts. The chain is built from TRBV7-8 and TRBJ1-1, with D possibly matching TRBD1 (6 bases). This CDR3 region has 14 residues. Germline CDR1 is SGHVS and CDR2 is FQNEAQ. V lost 5 bases and J lost 3, with 13 bases in between. The CDR3 DNA follows: TGTGCCAGCAGCGCACAGGGAGGAGACACTGAAGCTTTCTTT. The encoded protein is CASSAQGGDTEAFF.

This clonotype was found many times. The rearrangement joins TRBV20-1 to TRBJ1-6; D uncertain. Germline assignment: CDR1 DFQATT and CDR2 SNEGSKA (reference sequence). This CDR3 has 14 residues. V was pared by 5 bases and J by 0 bases, with 8 bases between. CDR3 in DNA: TGCAGTGCTCCGGACGGCTCCTATAATTCACCCCTCCACTTT. It specifies CSAPDGSYNSPLHF.

This clonotype was observed many times. The chain is built from TRBV20-1 and TRBJ1-2; 8 bases fit TRBD1. In germline, CDR1 is DFQATT, CDR2 SNEGSKA (reference sequence). V lost 3 bases and J lost 3; bases outside the gene matches: 15. The CDR3 is made up of 17 amino acids. The CDR3: CSASDGQGIRGDYGYTF. DNA of the CDR3: TGCAGTGCTAGCGACGGACAGGGTATTCGAGGGGACTATGGCTACACCTTC.

At least ten counts were recorded for this clonotype. The J gene is TRBJ1-1, the V gene TRBV12-3 or TRBV12-4; a weak D match, TRBD1 (6 bases). V lost 3 bases to trimming and J lost 5 bases, with 22 bases between them. The CDR3 contains 17 residues. CDR3 in DNA: TGTGCCAGCAGTTTCGGGGGCCTACAGGGCGCGAGTACTGAAGCTTTCTTT. This sequence encodes CASSFGGLQGASTEAFF.

This clonotype showed up many times. J is TRBJ1-2 and V is TRBV5-1; TRBD1 agrees at 8 bases. V dropped 0 bases and J dropped 6; count of bases not matched to a gene: 4. In germline, CDR1 is SGHRS, CDR2 YFSETQ. CDR3 length: 14 residues. The CDR3 here is CASSLASGGDGYTF. The CDR3 DNA reads as TGCGCCAGCAGCTTGGCTTCAGGGGGCGATGGCTACACCTTC.

This clonotype was observed at least ten times. The chain joins TRBV5-1 to TRBJ1-2; D is unclear. The CDR3 loop spans 14 amino acids. Germline-derived CDR1 and CDR2 are SGHRS and YFSETQ. The germline V and J ends were trimmed by 0 bases and 6 bases, with 12 bases remaining between them. The CDR3 is CASSLEATSNGYTF. CDR3 nucleotides: TGCGCCAGCAGCTTGGAAGCAACTTCGAATGGCTACACCTTC.

This clonotype was counted at least ten times. The chain has TRBV5-1 and TRBJ1-6; D remains unclear. This CDR3 spans 13 amino acids. In germline, CDR1 is SGHRS, CDR2 YFSETQ. V lost 1 base and J 8 bases, leaving 7 bases between the germline ends. The CDR3 spells CASSLPGDSPLHF. The CDR3 DNA follows: TGCGCCAGCAGCTTGCCCGGGGATTCACCCCTCCACTTT.

This clonotype was seen ten or more times. The CDR3 loop reads CAITAGLARYTGELFF. CDR3 nucleotides: TGTGCCATCACAGCAGGGCTCGCTAGGTACACCGGGGAGCTGTTTTTT. The chain joins TRBV10-3 to TRBJ2-2; the D gene is possibly TRBD1 (5 bases). This CDR3 spans 16 amino acids. V was pared by 7 bases and J by 3 bases, with 18 bases between. The V gene's germline CDR1 is ENHRY and CDR2 SYGVKD.

There are many counts of this clonotype. The V call is TRBV5-6, the J call TRBJ1-3; D might be TRBD1 (6 bases). CDR3 length: 19 amino acids. V was shortened by 0 bases and J by 6 bases, with 25 bases between the two germline ends. From germline, CDR1 is SGHDT and CDR2 YYEEEE. CDR3 bases: TGTGCCAGCAGCTTGGTACAGGGTATCGACGTTTCCGCTGAAAACACCATATATTTT. Encoded protein: CASSLVQGIDVSAENTIYF.